This T cell receptor beta chain is from a study of T cells after yellow fever vaccination (dated by TCRdb to the late 2010s). Concerning the study at large: The SMART-Seq v4 Ultra Low Input RNA kit was used to prepare libraries from fractions with low cell numbers. To track T-cell clones before and after primary and booster YFV17D yellow fever vaccination, bulk TCR alpha and beta repertoires were sequenced longitudinally. The cohort comprised two healthy male donors, one aged 18 to 29 and one aged 30 to 40 years. Bulk PBMC replicates and cell subsets were isolated from blood drawn at multiple timepoints before and after both primary and secondary immunization. Broader findings and caveats from the paper: Because only two donors were included in the study, the extent to which the findings can be generalized is limited. FACS-sorted repertoires could contain abundant contaminating clonotypes from the bulk population, so computational filtering was required. The secondary T-cell response was weaker than the primary response but faster, peaking on day 5 instead of day 15. Most clones expanded after primary vaccination (around 96% of CD4 and roughly 90% of CD8) were re-detected after the booster, suggesting that broad memory maintenance occurred. A small share of clonotypes occurred in both CD4 and CD8 compartments, likely arising from convergent recombination.

The germline ends are 11 bases apart after V is trimmed by 4 bases and J by 8 bases. Reading the germline V gene (reference sequence) gives CDR1 LNHDA and CDR2 SQIVND. The CDR3 measures 12 amino acids from cysteine to phenylalanine. The DNA shown is the 36-base CDR3, in frame from base 1. The treatment or condition label, read with the paper, signifies: live attenuated yellow fever vaccine strain. A standard Ficoll-Paque protocol was used to isolate PBMCs from peripheral blood. CD4 and CD8 T-cell fractions were isolated with Dynabeads CD4 and CD8 positive selection kits. RNA was extracted with TriZol from bulk PBMCs, CD4 and CD8 fractions, and dextramer-positive and dextramer-negative fractions. This clonotype was observed many times. No antigen is known for it. Base quality data are lacking; no much larger clone is found one base away. TCRdb lists the instrument as Illumina NovaSeq 6000. TCR cDNA was synthesized by 5'RACE template switching, through which a universal primer site and unique molecular identifiers were introduced. cDNA synthesis was primed from both the TCR alpha and TCR beta constant segments. Library amplification used two PCR steps, and the second PCR step added sample barcodes and sequencing adapters. Sequencing of libraries was done on Illumina HiSeq 2500 (2x100 bp) or NovaSeq (2x150 bp). Concerning the study's data processing: MIGEC was used to demultiplex reads and collapse the reads into UMI consensus sequences, and MiXCR was used for V(D)J alignment. Using edgeR on replicate PBMC samples, clonotypes were called vaccine-responding if FDR was below 0.01 and the log2 fold change was above 5 up to day 15. CD4 or CD8 identity was assigned to each bulk clonotype according to whether the clonotype was present at higher abundance in the sequenced CD4 repertoire or the sequenced CD8 repertoire. TCRdb redid the processing of the public reads, applying fastp at Q25 and MiXCR, and retained in-frame beta chains. CDR3 protein sequences are deduplicated, and each keeps its most common genes and DNA. TCRdb's processing, not the study's, gives the V and J calls here. The sample profile shows about 200,000 distinct CDR3 sequences; under 3.5% of them were found once. The top ten constitute about 3% of the sample.

The sequences come from CD4+ T cells sorted from PBMCs, collected 10 days after the yellow fever booster vaccination. The chain is assembled from TRBV19 and TRBJ1-2, with no D gene named confidently. The sequence was obtained from a man aged 18 to 30 who received the YFV17D yellow fever vaccine. The CDR3 region reads CASSRATYGYTF. In nucleotide form, the sequence is TGTGCCAGTAGTAGGGCAACGTACGGCTACACCTTC. Extended through the reference TRBV19 and TRBJ1-2 proteins, this CDR3 yields the full variable domain: DGGITQSPKYLFRKEGQNVTLSCEQNLNHDAMYWYRQDPGQGLRLIYYSQIVNDFQKGDIAEGYSVSREKKESFPLTVTSAQKNPTAFYLCASSRATYGYTFGSGTRLTVV.